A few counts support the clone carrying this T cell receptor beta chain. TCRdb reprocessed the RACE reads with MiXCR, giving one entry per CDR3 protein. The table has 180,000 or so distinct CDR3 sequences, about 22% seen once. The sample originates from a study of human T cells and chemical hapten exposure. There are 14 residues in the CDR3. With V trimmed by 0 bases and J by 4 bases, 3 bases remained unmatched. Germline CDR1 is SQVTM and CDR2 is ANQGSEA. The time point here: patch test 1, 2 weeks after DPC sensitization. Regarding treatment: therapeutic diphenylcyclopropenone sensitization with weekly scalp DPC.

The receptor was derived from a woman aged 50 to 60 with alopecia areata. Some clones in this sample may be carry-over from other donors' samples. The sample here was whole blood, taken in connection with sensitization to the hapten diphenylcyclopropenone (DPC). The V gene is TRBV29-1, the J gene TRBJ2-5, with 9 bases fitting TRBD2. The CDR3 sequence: CSVEDSLAGETQYF. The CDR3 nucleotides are TGCAGCGTTGAAGATTCACTAGCGGGAGAGACCCAGTACTTC. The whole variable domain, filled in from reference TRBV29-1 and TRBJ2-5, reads SAVISQKPSRDICQRGTSLTIQCQVDSQVTMMFWYRQQPGQSLTLIATANQGSEATYESGFVIDKFPISRPNLTFSTLTVSNMSPEDSSIYLCSVEDSLAGETQYFGPGTRLLVL.